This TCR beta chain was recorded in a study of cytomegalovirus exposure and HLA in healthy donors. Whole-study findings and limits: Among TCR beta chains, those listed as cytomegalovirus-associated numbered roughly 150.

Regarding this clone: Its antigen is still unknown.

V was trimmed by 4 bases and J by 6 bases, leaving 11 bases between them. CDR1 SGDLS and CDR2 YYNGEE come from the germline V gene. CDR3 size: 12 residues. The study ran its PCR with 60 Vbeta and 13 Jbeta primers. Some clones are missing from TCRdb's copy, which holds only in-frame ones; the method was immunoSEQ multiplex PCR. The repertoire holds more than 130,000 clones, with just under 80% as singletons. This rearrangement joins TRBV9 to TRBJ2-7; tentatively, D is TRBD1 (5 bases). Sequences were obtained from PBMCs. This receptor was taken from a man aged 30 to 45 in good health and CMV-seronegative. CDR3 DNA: TGTGCCAGCAGCAGGGGTTCGGGCGAGCAGTACTTC. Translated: CASSRGSGEQYF.